These T cell receptor beta chains were read from a single sample in a study of T-cell reconstitution after alpha-beta-depleted transplantation in children. One entry per CDR3 protein, called by TCRdb with MiXCR from the PCR reads. The sample contains some 280,000 distinct CDR3 sequences, 9.9% of which appear only once. This material consisted of PBMCs from the stem cell graft donor, taken from the stem cell graft. Receptor source: a human donor who donated a stem cell graft to a child with SCID. CDR3s include the opening cysteine and the closing phenylalanine or tryptophan. A D gene is named only where the DNA matches it firmly. Clone sizes are given selectively: once, few, many, or a class where the clone is expanded.

CDR3aa: CAISESGPANVLTF
CDR3nt: TGTGCCATCAGTGAGTCTGGCCCGGCCAACGTCCTGACTTTC
j_gene: TRBJ2-6
v_gene: TRBV10-3
abundance: -
d_gene: -

CDR3aa: CASSALGGQNEQYF
CDR3nt: TGTGCCAGCAGCGCCCTGGGGGGGCAGAACGAGCAGTACTTC
j_gene: TRBJ2-7
v_gene: TRBV7-9
abundance: once
d_gene: -

CDR3aa: CASSSWTGGVGEQFF
CDR3nt: TGCGCCAGCAGCTCCTGGACAGGGGGAGTAGGGGAGCAGTTCTTC
j_gene: TRBJ2-1
v_gene: TRBV5-1
abundance: -
d_gene: TRBD1

CDR3aa: CASSDSHTHLHEQYF
CDR3nt: TGTGCCAGCAGTGATTCCCACACCCACTTACACGAGCAGTACTTC
j_gene: TRBJ2-7
v_gene: TRBV25-1
abundance: few
d_gene: -

CDR3aa: CASSEGASEKLFF
CDR3nt: TGCGCCAGCAGTGAGGGGGCGAGTGAAAAACTGTTTTTT
j_gene: TRBJ1-4
v_gene: TRBV10-2
abundance: -
d_gene: -

CDR3aa: CASSLTQLNTEAFF
CDR3nt: TGTGCCAGCAGCCTGACACAGCTGAACACTGAAGCTTTCTTT
j_gene: TRBJ1-1
v_gene: TRBV5-6
abundance: -
d_gene: -

CDR3aa: CATSESFQGSPYEQYF
CDR3nt: TGTGCCACCAGTGAATCGTTCCAAGGCTCTCCCTACGAGCAGTACTTC
j_gene: TRBJ2-7
v_gene: TRBV24-1
abundance: many
d_gene: -

CDR3aa: CATSDPGQGSDTQYF
CDR3nt: TGTGCCACCAGTGATCCGGGACAGGGTTCAGATACGCAGTATTTT
j_gene: TRBJ2-3
v_gene: TRBV24-1
abundance: many
d_gene: TRBD1

CDR3aa: CSARLNEGYGYTF
CDR3nt: TGCAGTGCTAGGTTAAACGAGGGCTATGGCTACACCTTC
j_gene: TRBJ1-2
v_gene: TRBV20-1
abundance: few
d_gene: -

CDR3aa: CASSPGLAGGPFWFF
CDR3nt: TGCGCCAGCAGCCCGGGACTAGCGGGGGGGCCATTCTGGTTCTTC
j_gene: TRBJ2-1
v_gene: TRBV5-1
abundance: few
d_gene: TRBD2

CDR3aa: CASSGRQGTEAFF
CDR3nt: TGCGCCAGCAGTGGGCGGCAGGGAACTGAAGCTTTCTTT
j_gene: TRBJ1-1
v_gene: TRBV10-2
abundance: many
d_gene: -